This TCR beta chain was observed in a study of blood T cell repertoires in COVID-19. With respect to this clone: Within the sample, other DNA sequences also encode this same CDR3.

Here immunoSEQ multiplex PCR was the method, and the copy in TCRdb shows in-frame clones only, minus some. The sample yields nearly 300,000 clones, 88% seen once. Germline values: CDR1 MNHNY, CDR2 SVGAGI (reference sequence). There are 13 residues in the CDR3. Trimming cost V 2 bases and J 1 base, with 5 bases left between them. The chain is built from TRBV6-6 and TRBJ1-1; a possible D gene is TRBD1 (5 bases). This sequence was found in a woman between 25 and 40 years old who had recovered from COVID-19. Sequenced: peripheral blood. CDR3 region: CASSYGQNTEAFF. The CDR3 DNA is TGTGCCAGCAGTTACGGACAGAACACTGAAGCTTTCTTT.